The clone carrying this TCR beta chain was recorded many times. These data come from a study of CD8 T cells in ankylosing spondylitis. TCRdb passed the 5' RACE reads through MiXCR, listing each CDR3 protein once. The sample records some 240,000 distinct CDR3 sequences, roughly a quarter being singletons. V lost 2 bases and J 1 base, leaving 5 bases between the germline ends. The CDR3 runs to 12 residues. CDR1 and CDR2 (germline): DFQATT, SNEGSKA (reference sequence). The chain joins TRBV20-1 to TRBJ1-2, with D uncertain. Sample: blood, either unsorted or a sorted T cell fraction (not recorded which). The clonotype originates from a male donor with ankylosing spondylitis or in good health (not recorded which). This CDR3 reads CSARTDNYGYTF. CDR3 DNA sequence: TGCAGTGCTAGAACAGATAACTATGGCTACACCTTC.